This is a list of T cell receptor beta chains from one sample in a study of blood T cells in healthy people across ages. One entry per CDR3 protein results from TCRdb running MiXCR on the 5' RACE reads. The table includes under 750,000 distinct CDR3 sequences, under 55% detected once. The source material was blood. These TCRs come from a man aged 80 or over in good health. Both conserved end residues are part of each CDR3. A D gene is named only where the DNA matches it firmly. The size field is filled for only some rows; it gives once, few, many or a size class.

cdr3_aa: CSVKLGLAGELFF; cdr3_nt: TGCAGCGTTAAACTGGGGTTGGCCGGGGAGCTGTTTTTT; v_call: TRBV29-1; d_call: -; j_call: TRBJ2-2; clone_size: -
cdr3_aa: CASSLGAGPLDGYTF; cdr3_nt: TGTGCCAGCAGCTTAGGTGCAGGGCCCCTTGATGGCTACACCTTC; v_call: TRBV7-2; d_call: -; j_call: TRBJ1-2; clone_size: -
cdr3_aa: CSGQGLAKNIQYF; cdr3_nt: TGCAGTGGCCAGGGCCTAGCCAAAAACATTCAGTACTTC; v_call: TRBV20-1; d_call: -; j_call: TRBJ2-4; clone_size: few
cdr3_aa: CASSPWGSQETQYF; cdr3_nt: TGTGCCAGCAGTCCTTGGGGGAGCCAAGAGACCCAGTACTTC; v_call: TRBV28; d_call: -; j_call: TRBJ2-5; clone_size: few
cdr3_aa: CASGLPYEQYF; cdr3_nt: TGTGCCAGCGGTCTCCCCTACGAGCAGTACTTC; v_call: TRBV27; d_call: -; j_call: TRBJ2-7; clone_size: -
cdr3_aa: CASSLLDGGANEQFF; cdr3_nt: TGTGCCAGCAGCTTACTAGACGGGGGGGCGAATGAGCAGTTCTTC; v_call: TRBV7-9; d_call: TRBD2; j_call: TRBJ2-1; clone_size: once
cdr3_aa: CASSQAGGPGLGQETQYF; cdr3_nt: TGTGCCAGCAGCCAAGCGGGAGGGCCTGGTTTAGGCCAAGAGACCCAGTACTTC; v_call: TRBV3-1; d_call: TRBD2; j_call: TRBJ2-5; clone_size: few
cdr3_aa: CASSPPGLAGGHEQFF; cdr3_nt: TGTGCCAGCTCACCTCCGGGACTAGCGGGGGGACATGAGCAGTTCTTC; v_call: TRBV18; d_call: TRBD2; j_call: TRBJ2-1; clone_size: -
cdr3_aa: CASSWDSYERFF; cdr3_nt: TGTGCCAGCAGCTGGGACAGCTACGAGCGGTTCTTC; v_call: TRBV7-2; d_call: TRBD1; j_call: TRBJ2-1; clone_size: -
cdr3_aa: CASSKDRDLYGYTF; cdr3_nt: TGCGCCAGCAGCAAGGACAGGGATCTCTATGGCTACACCTTC; v_call: TRBV5-1; d_call: TRBD1; j_call: TRBJ1-2; clone_size: -
cdr3_aa: CASRGGRIADEQFF; cdr3_nt: TGTGCCAGCAGGGGGGGGCGTATCGCCGATGAGCAGTTCTTC; v_call: TRBV28; d_call: -; j_call: TRBJ2-1; clone_size: many
cdr3_aa: CASSFDRANNEQFF; cdr3_nt: TGTGCCAGCAGCTTTGACAGGGCCAACAATGAGCAGTTCTTC; v_call: TRBV7-2; d_call: TRBD1; j_call: TRBJ2-1; clone_size: -
cdr3_aa: CASSYSTSKLEASVNKETQYF; cdr3_nt: TGTGCCAGCAGTTACTCGACGAGTAAGTTGGAAGCCAGTGTCAATAAAGAGACCCAGTACTTC; v_call: TRBV6-5; d_call: -; j_call: TRBJ2-5; clone_size: many
cdr3_aa: CASSLGLAGNPITQETQYF; cdr3_nt: TGCGCCAGCAGCTTAGGACTAGCGGGGAATCCGATAACCCAAGAGACCCAGTACTTC; v_call: TRBV5-1; d_call: TRBD2; j_call: TRBJ2-5; clone_size: -
cdr3_aa: CASSRGRLAVDTQYF; cdr3_nt: TGCGCCAGCAGCCGGGGTCGGCTAGCGGTAGATACGCAGTATTTT; v_call: TRBV5-1; d_call: TRBD2; j_call: TRBJ2-3; clone_size: few
cdr3_aa: CASSEGGNEQYF; cdr3_nt: TGTGCCAGCAGCGAAGGAGGTAATGAGCAGTACTTC; v_call: TRBV9; d_call: -; j_call: TRBJ2-5; clone_size: -
cdr3_aa: CASNPRDRGFEAFF; cdr3_nt: TGTGCCAGCAATCCCCGGGACAGAGGATTTGAAGCTTTCTTT; v_call: TRBV12-3/TRBV12-4; d_call: TRBD1; j_call: TRBJ1-1; clone_size: -
cdr3_aa: CASSYSGTGNEKLFF; cdr3_nt: TGTGCCAGCAGTTACTCCGGGACCGGTAATGAAAAACTGTTTTTT; v_call: TRBV6-5; d_call: -; j_call: TRBJ1-4; clone_size: many
cdr3_aa: CASSQDRWGDQPQHF; cdr3_nt: TGCGCCAGCAGCCAAGATCGATGGGGCGATCAGCCCCAGCATTTT; v_call: TRBV4-3; d_call: -; j_call: TRBJ1-5; clone_size: -
cdr3_aa: CSARVTEGQGTDYGYTF; cdr3_nt: TGCAGTGCTAGAGTAACCGAGGGACAGGGGACGGACTATGGCTACACCTTC; v_call: TRBV20-1; d_call: TRBD1; j_call: TRBJ1-2; clone_size: -
cdr3_aa: CASSLSGGAVTGELFF; cdr3_nt: TGTGCCAGCAGCCTTAGCGGGGGGGCTGTCACCGGGGAGCTGTTTTTT; v_call: TRBV7-8; d_call: TRBD2; j_call: TRBJ2-2; clone_size: once
cdr3_aa: CASSQVFGDTDYEQYF; cdr3_nt: TGCGCCAGCAGCCAAGTATTTGGGGACACCGACTACGAGCAGTACTTC; v_call: TRBV4-1; d_call: -; j_call: TRBJ2-7; clone_size: -
cdr3_aa: CASSFSPTGGRNEQFF; cdr3_nt: TGCGCCAGCAGCTTTAGCCCTACAGGGGGCCGCAATGAGCAGTTCTTC; v_call: TRBV5-1; d_call: TRBD1; j_call: TRBJ2-1; clone_size: -